This is a list of T cell receptor beta chains from one sample in a study of cytomegalovirus exposure and HLA in healthy donors. The table came from immunoSEQ multiplex PCR; TCRdb's copy has only in-frame clones and leaves some out. The data contain 65,000 to 95,000 clones, roughly 95% of them singletons. Sequenced sample: PBMCs. The receptors come from a man between 18 and 35 years old in good health and CMV-seronegative. Each CDR3 is given without its conserved first and last residue. Each record gives: J gene, V gene, clone size, CDR3 protein. The size entry is marked missing in some rows and otherwise reads once, few, many or a size class.

>TRBJ1-4|TRBV2|-
ASLRTGANEKLF
>TRBJ2-2|TRBV5-1|-
ASSPRGDSNTGELF
>TRBJ2-3|TRBV28|once
ASSSWAAGRDTQY
>TRBJ2-2|TRBV6-1|-
ASSDWVGGLGELF
>TRBJ1-4|TRBV2|-
ASSAGVLNEKLF
>TRBJ2-7|TRBV27|-
ASRPGTGRPYEQY
>TRBJ2-1|TRBV7-5|-
VRSGTRGGDEQF
>TRBJ1-2|TRBV28|-
ASSSPPPTDNYGYT
>TRBJ1-6|TRBV7-9|-
ASSPKIKHGTSVPLH
>TRBJ2-1|TRBV7-6|-
ASSQTGNEQF
>TRBJ2-7|TRBV4-3|-
ASSQILTQGRTYEQY
>TRBJ1-5|TRBV9|-
ASSPGGNSNQPQH
>TRBJ2-2|TRBV7-2|-
ASSLSRTGELF
>TRBJ2-1|TRBV7-3|-
ASSLLPGLGNEQF
>TRBJ2-5|TRBV9|-
ASTTSGGGQETQY
>TRBJ1-2|TRBV5-1|-
ATGPAGGDGYT
>TRBJ1-2|TRBV19|-
ASRKPGGGGSYGYT
>TRBJ2-1|TRBV7-6|once
ASSKGDRDFPEQF
>TRBJ2-1|TRBV5-4|-
ASNSGARDEQF
>TRBJ2-7|TRBV15|-
ATSTRTAVEQY
>TRBJ2-3|TRBV7-3|-
ASSLGAVGGAFTDTQY
>TRBJ1-5|TRBV19|-
ATLGGDRVQEPQH
>TRBJ2-3|TRBV5-1|-
ASSSGAGGTVADTQY
>TRBJ2-7|TRBV30|-
AWTGGSYEQY
>TRBJ1-6|TRBV5-6|-
ASSSTGQNSPLH
>TRBJ1-1|TRBV19|-
ASSPRGGRFLLMNTEAF
>TRBJ1-1|TRBV5-4|-
ASSYGGDSREAF